Detailed here is one T cell receptor beta chain. The antigen is unknown. Construction of TCR beta libraries relied on iRepertoire HTBI primers and on Arm-PCR targeting CDR3 regions. TCRdb re-analysed the multiplex PCR reads in MiXCR, keeping a single row per CDR3 protein. The data contain around 500,000 distinct CDR3 sequences, 16% of them singletons. V lost 4 bases, J lost 2 bases, and 12 bases stayed unmatched. This CDR3 spans 18 amino acids. In germline, CDR1 is SGHVS, CDR2 FNYEAQ. This entry belongs to a study of regulatory T cells in long-lasting Graves disease. The study's findings and limits: Having few samples may have compromised the accuracy.

Time point in this sample: newly diagnosed GD, antithyroid drugs for less than 3 months. The TCR library was prepared using RNA isolated from PBMCs. These data are also associated with another study on T cells in Graves' hyperthyroidism and ophthalmopathy.

The receptor was isolated from a woman aged 35-65 years with Graves disease. The sequenced sample was peripheral blood mononuclear cells (PBMCs), obtained at new diagnosis, from a patient treated with antithyroid drugs. This chain links TRBV7-6 with TRBJ2-2; 8 positions match TRBD2. The CDR3 sequence: CASSSILRGGQNTGELFF. The CDR3 nucleotides are TGTGCCAGCAGCTCAATACTCCGGGGGGGCCAAAACACCGGGGAGCTGTTTTTT.